A single sample is the source of the 22 T cell receptor beta chains below, sequenced in a study of cytomegalovirus exposure and HLA in healthy donors. The primer mix had 60 Vbeta and 13 Jbeta primers. Libraries were prepared by immunoSEQ multiplex PCR; TCRdb keeps only in-frame clonotypes and omits some of them. The table records 130,000 or so clones, around four fifths of them present only once. The sequencing input was PBMCs. These receptors were collected from a male donor in good health and CMV-seronegative.

V usage is TRBV5-1 and J usage is TRBJ2-3; no reliable D call. Germline-derived CDR1 and CDR2 are SGHRS and YFSETQ. The CDR3 runs 14 residues. Trimming removed 4 bases from V and 4 bases from J, with 13 bases in between. CDR3 sequence (DNA): TGCGCCAGCAGCCTCAATCCCCCGGCAGATACGCAGTATTTT. As protein: CASSLNPPADTQYF. Full variable domain (remainder filled in from reference TRBV5-1 and TRBJ2-3): KAGVTQTPRYLIKTRGQQVTLSCSPISGHRSVSWYQQTPGQGLQFLFEYFSETQRNKGNFPGRFSGRQFSNSRSEMNVSTLELGDSALYLCASSLNPPADTQYFGPGTRLTVL.

The chain couples TRBV15 to TRBJ2-5, with 7 bases identical to TRBD2. With the DNA end fitting TRBJ2-7 better, the J assignment may be wrong. Per the germline V gene, CDR1 is LNHNV and CDR2 is YYDKDF (reference sequence). The CDR3 has 14 residues. The CDR3 reads CATSREGGLGEQYF. The CDR3 bases are TGTGCCACCAGCAGAGAGGGGGGGTTAGGCGAGCAGTACTTC.

The rearrangement uses TRBV4-3 and TRBJ1-6; 7 nucleotides agree with TRBD1. The germline V gene has CDR1 LGHNA and CDR2 YSLEER. This CDR3 has 16 residues. With 0 bases clipped from V and 6 bases from J, the junction kept 5 bases outside the gene matches. This CDR3 reads CASSQDDRAVNSPLHF. For the CDR3, the DNA is TGCGCCAGCAGCCAAGATGACAGGGCCGTTAATTCACCCCTCCACTTT.

This clone was observed a few times. V and J are TRBV18 and TRBJ1-1; 7 bases map to TRBD1. Germline V lookup: CDR1 KGHSH, CDR2 LQKENI. Germline trimming cut 4 bases from V and 0 bases from J; bases unmatched to any gene: 2. The CDR3 sequence is 14 residues long. DNA for the CDR3: TGTGCCAGCTCACAGGACAGGCTGAACACTGAAGCTTTCTTT. This gives the protein CASSQDRLNTEAFF.

Only one count was recorded for this clone. The chain links TRBV4-1 to TRBJ2-3, with 7 nucleotides matching TRBD1. Per germline, CDR1 MGHRA and CDR2 YSYEKL. The CDR3 sequence is 14 residues long. With V trimmed by 8 bases and J by 4 bases, 9 bases remained unmatched. For the CDR3, the DNA is TGCGCCAGCGGACCGACAGGGTATGCAGATACGCAGTATTTT. Protein sequence: CASGPTGYADTQYF.

This rearrangement joins TRBV9 to TRBJ1-4; D not certain. CDR3 size: 14 residues. Germline assignment: CDR1 SGDLS and CDR2 YYNGEE. V was clipped by 7 bases and J by 5 bases, with 15 bases between them. The chain's CDR3 is CASSKAGLNEKLFF. CDR3 nucleotide sequence: TGTGCCAGCTCGAAGGCAGGCCTGAATGAAAAACTGTTTTTT.

The rearrangement links TRBV15 to TRBJ2-5, with a weak D call TRBD1 (5 bases). V lost 0 bases, J lost 4 bases, and 9 bases lay in between. CDR1 LNHNV and CDR2 YYDKDF come from the germline V gene (reference sequence). The CDR3 has 14 residues. DNA of the CDR3: TGTGCCACCAGCAGAGATATTAGGGGAGAGACCCAGTACTTC. Translated: CATSRDIRGETQYF. Full variable domain (remainder filled in from reference TRBV15 and TRBJ2-5): DAMVIQNPRYQVTQFGKPVTLSCSQTLNHNVMYWYQQKSSQAPKLLFHYYDKDFNNEADTPDNFQSRRPNTSFCFLDIRSPGLGDTAMYLCATSRDIRGETQYFGPGTRLLVL.

This chain connects TRBV27 to TRBJ2-3; no reliable D call. V was cut by 3 bases and J by 0 bases, with 7 bases left in between. CDR3 length: 14 amino acids. Germline loops: CDR1 MNHEY, CDR2 SMNVEV (reference sequence). The CDR3 spells CASSFRGSTDTQYF. The CDR3 nucleotides read TGTGCCAGCAGTTTCCGAGGTAGCACAGATACGCAGTATTTT.

The gene calls are TRBV7-2 and TRBJ2-1; 11 bases match TRBD2. CDR3 length: 17 amino acids. After removal of 5 bases from V and 8 bases from J, the junction contained 14 bases not matched to a gene. From germline, CDR1 is SGHTA and CDR2 FQGNSA. CDR3 bases: TGTGCCAGCAGCGTTTTTGTCGGTAGCGGGGGGGCCCATGAGCAGTTCTTC. Protein: CASSVFVGSGGAHEQFF.

This chain connects TRBV2 to TRBJ1-1, with 9 bases matching TRBD1. Germline V CDR1 and CDR2: SNHLY, FYNNEI. This CDR3 comprises 15 residues. The V and J ends lost 0 bases and 11 bases, in that order; junction bases with no gene match: 10. CDR3: CASSEAITGGGTAFF. The DNA for the CDR3 is TGTGCCAGCAGTGAAGCGATAACAGGGGGCGGTACGGCTTTCTTT. Variable domain in full (rest from reference TRBV2 and TRBJ1-1): EPEVTQTPSHQVTQMGQEVILRCVPISNHLYFYWYRQILGQKVEFLVSFYNNEISEKSEIFDDQFSVERPDGSNFTLKIRSTKLEDSAMYFCASSEAITGGGTAFFGQGTRLTVV.

V and J are TRBV9 and TRBJ2-5, with 9 bases matching TRBD1. This CDR3 has 17 residues. J was trimmed by 1 base and V by 1 base; bases with no gene match: 8. CDR1 is SGDLS, CDR2 YYNGEE, per germline. Here the CDR3 reads CASSVSGQGQIQETQYF. CDR3 bases: TGTGCCAGCAGCGTATCCGGACAGGGGCAAATCCAAGAGACCCAGTACTTC.

The chain is built from TRBV25-1 and TRBJ2-7; perhaps TRBD2 as D (6 bases). Germline CDR1 reads MGHDK; CDR2 reads SYGVNS. The CDR3 is 14 residues long. Trimming took 2 bases from V and 6 from J, leaving 14 bases between them. The CDR3 nucleotides are TGTGCCAGCAGTGAAGTGGGACTTTCTTTCGAGCAGTACTTC. The encoded protein is CASSEVGLSFEQYF.

This clone appeared once. This chain connects TRBV30 to TRBJ2-2; TRBD1 agrees at 7 bases. Germline lookup yields CDR1 GTSNPN and CDR2 SVGIG (reference sequence). This CDR3 has 14 residues. The V gene end was trimmed by 3 bases and the J gene end by 4 bases; junction bases not matched to a gene: 5. The CDR3 DNA is TGTGCCTGGAGCCCGGGACAGTTCACCGGGGAGCTGTTTTTT. Protein sequence: CAWSPGQFTGELFF.

The chain has TRBV27 and TRBJ1-6; a weak D match, TRBD1 (6 bases). V was clipped by 6 bases and J by 7 bases, with 13 bases between them. CDR3 length: 14 residues. Germline V gene lookup returns CDR1 MNHEY and CDR2 SMNVEV (reference sequence). CDR3 in amino acids: CASRPDRWNSPLHF. The CDR3 DNA sequence: TGTGCCAGCAGGCCCGACAGGTGGAATTCACCCCTCCACTTT.

The rearrangement uses TRBV14 and TRBJ2-2; 7 positions agree with TRBD1. The V segment lost 4 bases and the J segment 6 bases; nucleotides outside the gene matches: 5. Germline assignment: CDR1 SGHDN and CDR2 FVKESK. The CDR3 has 14 residues. CDR3 bases: TGTGCCAGCAGCCCAGACAGGGCTTCCGGGGAGCTGTTTTTT. It is translated as CASSPDRASGELFF.

The CDR3 DNA reads as TGTGCCAGCAGCTACCGGGACAGGGTAACGGATACGCAGTATTTT. Protein: CASSYRDRVTDTQYF. The chain employs TRBV5-8 and TRBJ2-3; 9 bases map to TRBD1. The CDR3 totals 15 residues. The germline CDR1 and CDR2 sequences are SGHTS and YDEGEE. V dropped 3 bases and J dropped 6; count of bases not matched to a gene: 8.

The table lists this clone with a few counts. The V and J genes are TRBV5-6 and TRBJ1-2, with D possibly matching TRBD1 (5 bases). Trimming took 4 bases from V and 11 from J, leaving 18 bases between them. CDR3 length equals 13 residues. Germline-derived CDR1 and CDR2 are SGHDT and YYEEEE. CDR3 nucleotides: TGTGCCAGCAGCCCGACCGGGACTGCAGGATACACCTTC. This sequence encodes CASSPTGTAGYTF.

V and J are TRBV7-2 and TRBJ2-5; 8 bases are a match to TRBD2. CDR1 and CDR2 from the germline V gene are SGHTA and FQGNSA. This CDR3 comprises 16 residues. J lost 2 bases, V lost 4 bases, and 9 bases had no gene match. CDR3 protein: CASSWTSRSMQETQYF. The DNA of the CDR3 is TGTGCCAGCAGCTGGACTAGCAGGAGTATGCAAGAGACCCAGTACTTC.

This clone was seen only a few times. The chain carries TRBV6-5 and TRBJ2-7; 7 bases fit TRBD2. The germline V gene has CDR1 MNHEY and CDR2 SVGAGI. The CDR3 has 13 amino acids. The V and J ends lost 5 bases and 2 bases, in that order; junction bases with no gene match: 3. The CDR3 coding sequence is TGTGCCAGCAGTCGGACTAGGGCCTACGAGCAGTACTTC. Translation gives CASSRTRAYEQYF.

This clone has just one count. The chain couples TRBV5-1 to TRBJ2-1; 10 bases are shared with TRBD1. The CDR3 is 16 residues long. V was clipped by 3 bases and J by 6 bases; unmatched bases: 9. Germline-derived CDR1 and CDR2 are SGHRS and YFSETQ. In DNA form, the CDR3 reads TGCGCCAGCAGCTCGGACAGGGGGGGAGGGGTCAATGAGCAGTTCTTC. Its translation is CASSSDRGGGVNEQFF.

The chain links TRBV5-8 to TRBJ1-5; 7 bases agree with TRBD1. The germline V gene encodes CDR1 SGHTS and CDR2 YDEGEE. After removal of 5 bases from V and 3 bases from J, the junction contained 11 bases not matched to a gene. The CDR3 is 16 amino acids. Here the CDR3 reads CASREGRGIDNQPQHF. CDR3 sequence (DNA): TGTGCCAGCAGAGAGGGCAGGGGGATTGACAATCAGCCCCAGCATTTT.

This clone turned up a few times. J is TRBJ2-6 and V is TRBV19; 8 bases line up with TRBD1. CDR3 length equals 17 residues. The V gene's germline CDR1 is LNHDA and CDR2 SQIVND (reference sequence). Trimming cost V 3 bases and J 2 bases; bases outside gene matches: 6. The DNA of the CDR3 is TGTGCCAGTAGTATCGCGGCAGGGGGCGCTGGGGCCAACGTCCTGACTTTC. It translates to CASSIAAGGAGANVLTF.